This T cell receptor (beta chain) was recovered during a study of shared clonotypes between healthy human individuals (TCRdb year 2020). At the level of the whole study: A few men and a couple of women, aged 18 to 49 years, made up the cohort. Per donor, three plates each were used for CD4 naive and CD4 memory, two for CD8 naive, and one for CD8 memory. The study deeply sequenced blood TCR repertoires of about five healthy adults to estimate repertoire size and the extent of clonotype sharing between individuals. To increase sequencing depth and limit assay-specific biases, different laboratories used diverse techniques to prepare libraries and sequence TCR repertoires. Between about 0.9 and 9 billion PBMCs per donor were obtained by leukapheresis. The full study reports these points: Because the study included only a small number of donors, the genetic and exposure-history diversity represented was limited. Estimated clonotype richness was generally larger for naive than for memory subsets. Incomplete sequencing was indicated by rarefaction of sorted-subset datasets, despite the large sequencing depth. Sharing across a few donors was observed for approximately 5% of naive CD4, less than 4% of naive CD8, 2.3% of memory CD4, and roughly 0.43% of memory CD8 clonotypes. Based on pairwise subsampling, the degree of clonotype sharing among donors was expected to be affected by sequencing depth. Sampling was restricted to blood, and TCR repertoires in tissue are likely to differ from TCR repertoires in blood. Compared with non-shared clonotypes, clonotypes shared by all four sorted-subset donors had higher generation probabilities.

For the CD8 naive samples, CD45RO-negative cells were positively selected for CCR7, yielding a CD45RA+CCR7+ population from which TemRA cells were excluded. Healthy HIV-negative adults with no recently reported acute infections or vaccinations were included as donors. All donors were Caucasian adults living in Nashville, Tennessee, USA. After blood collection by leukapheresis, PBMCs were isolated using Ficoll-Histopaque density gradient centrifugation and then cryopreserved in the vapor phase of liquid nitrogen. Analytical flow cytometry was used to check the purity and quantity of each magnetically sorted T cell population. Genomic DNA was isolated from each sorted fraction and quantified by UV absorbance on a Nanodrop 2000c. TCR CDR3 regions were amplified from genomic DNA by multiplex PCR using the deep immunoSEQ assay. Genomic DNA extracted from each cell subset was distributed evenly over all wells of several immunoSEQ 96-well plates, and each plate served as one replicate. For sorted subsets, each replicate PCR was loaded with about 200 ng genomic DNA, equivalent to 25,000 to 35,000 T cell genomes. Purified libraries were quantified with a Qubit 3.0 fluorometer, sized on a Bioanalyzer 2100, and re-quantified with the KAPA Library Quantification kit. Every immunoSEQ 96-well plate was sequenced on a separate single-read 150-cycle Illumina NextSeq 550 flow cell. Concerning the study's data processing: Because the immunoSEQ output held only junctional sequences and lacked quality scores, the filtering could not match the filtering applied to full-length reads. Sequences were annotated with PyIR, a Python wrapper for IgBLAST v1.9, using IMGT germline references to assign V/J genes and CDR3. Reads were filtered out if the reads had weak V/J assignments (E-value above 1e-6), no CDR3, stop codons, out-of-frame junctions, or ambiguous translated residues. A V3J clonotype was defined by an identical inferred V gene, J gene, and CDR3 amino acid sequence. Percentage overlap between repertoires was computed as shared unique clonotypes divided by the size of the smaller repertoire. Repertoire richness was assessed with RTK rarefaction, the Chao1 estimator, and Recon v2.1 estimates of unobserved clonotypes. Generation probabilities were computed with OLGA for all TCRbeta clonotypes obtained by the gDNA method from four donors. Imported from immuneACCESS, the table was reduced by TCRdb to in-frame sequences with V and J called. These copies leave out some clones; in studies compared against another copy, an unresolved V gene accounts for under half, and the cause of the remainder is not known. V, J and clone size reflect that table, while D and trimming were determined from the DNA. Present in this sample are some 2 million clones, approximately 94% of which were seen just once. The ten largest make up more than 0.9% of the sample.

In regard to this clone: It lacks a known antigen. No much larger clone is present one base from it, and per-base qualities are unavailable. The sample contains more than one DNA sequence encoding this CDR3.

The germline V gene encodes CDR1 SGHRS and CDR2 YFSETQ. The CDR3 spans 15 residues, from the cysteine through the phenylalanine. Only the CDR3 region is kept as DNA, spanning 45 bases read in frame from base 1. V lost 0 bases and J lost 0 bases; the stretch between them is 7 bases long. The specimen sequenced was naive CD8+ T cells sorted from blood. This specimen's cell subset or site label, per the study, means: CD45RA+CCR7+. This TCR was recovered from a young man in good health. Recombination connected TRBV5-1 to TRBJ1-3; no D gene call is confident. In nucleotides, the sequence is TGCGCCAGCAGCTTGGAGGGATTCTCTGGAAACACCATATATTTT. Translated, it reads CASSLEGFSGNTIYF.